This T cell receptor beta chain was recovered during a study of T cells in Graves' hyperthyroidism and ophthalmopathy. Regions amplified from RNA transcripts were the TCR beta CDR3 regions. TCR CDR3 underwent first-round RT-PCR with the HTBI primer set. One entry per CDR3 protein, called by TCRdb with MiXCR from the multiplex PCR reads. Of around 500,000 distinct CDR3 sequences in the sample, roughly 22% were seen once. V dropped 6 bases and J dropped 4 bases, with 10 bases sitting between them. The CDR3 extends over 12 amino acids. Germline V gene data show CDR1 as MDHEN and CDR2 as SYDVKM. The TCR comes from a woman in her 70s with Graves' ophthalmopathy. The sequenced material came from blood. The chain is built from TRBV28 and TRBJ2-7, with a tentative D call TRBD1 (5 bases). This CDR3 is CASRQGLYEQYF. The CDR3 bases are TGTGCCAGCAGGCAGGGTCTTTACGAGCAGTACTTC. The whole variable domain, filled in from reference TRBV28 and TRBJ2-7, reads DVKVTQSSRYLVKRTGEKVFLECVQDMDHENMFWYRQDPGLGLRLIYFSYDVKMKEKGDIPEGYSVSREKKERFSLILESASTNQTSMYLCASRQGLYEQYFGPGTRLTVT.